Each of the 9 T cell receptor beta chains below was sequenced from the same sample in a study of early T cells in non-severe SARS-CoV-2 infection. TCRdb re-called the 5' RACE reads through MiXCR, storing one row per CDR3 protein. The top ten clones hold 2.5% to 3% of a sample with about 49,000 distinct CDR3 sequences, around 12% of them seen once. This specimen was whole blood, taken at baseline. The receptors shown here come from an adult who was a healthcare worker with PCR-confirmed SARS-CoV-2 infection or an uninfected control (not recorded which).

The table lists this clonotype with many counts. V gene TRBV28 combines with J gene TRBJ1-2, with TRBD1 identical over 8 bases. The V gene end was trimmed by 5 bases and the J gene end by 4 bases; junction bases not matched to a gene: 6. The germline V gene encodes CDR1 MDHEN and CDR2 SYDVKM. The CDR3 loop spans 14 amino acids. The DNA of the CDR3 is TGTGCCAGCAGTCTCGGACAGGGTGGCTATGGCTACACCTTC. Translating gives CASSLGQGGYGYTF.

This clonotype was recorded at least ten times. The rearrangement uses TRBV7-9 and TRBJ1-1; 7 positions agree with TRBD1. Germline values: CDR1 SEHNR, CDR2 FQNEAQ (reference sequence). V dropped 5 bases and J dropped 2; count of bases not matched to a gene: 5. This CDR3 spans 14 amino acids. The CDR3 nucleotides are TGTGCCAGCAGCCAGGGACAGAGAAACACTGAAGCTTTCTTT. Encoded protein: CASSQGQRNTEAFF.

This clonotype was observed a handful of times. The chain employs TRBV20-1 and TRBJ2-5; TRBD2 matches at 10 bases. J lost 4 bases, V lost 5 bases, and 4 bases had no gene match. Per the germline V gene, CDR1 is DFQATT and CDR2 is SNEGSKA (reference sequence). The CDR3 runs 13 residues. CDR3 protein: CSAGRLAGETQYF. The CDR3 DNA reads TGCAGTGCTGGGCGACTAGCGGGAGAGACCCAGTACTTC.

The CDR3 spells CASSSPGQITDTQYF. The CDR3 nucleotides read TGTGCCAGCAGTTCGCCGGGACAGATCACAGATACGCAGTATTTT. The V gene is TRBV28, the J gene TRBJ2-3; 7 bases line up with TRBD1. This CDR3 is built from 15 residues. J was trimmed by 2 bases and V by 4 bases; bases with no gene match: 6. In germline, CDR1 is MDHEN, CDR2 SYDVKM. The full variable domain, in which reference TRBV28 and TRBJ2-3 provide the parts outside the CDR3, is DVKVTQSSRYLVKRTGEKVFLECVQDMDHENMFWYRQDPGLGLRLIYFSYDVKMKEKGDIPEGYSVSREKKERFSLILESASTNQTSMYLCASSSPGQITDTQYFGPGTRLTVL.

The sample holds a few counts of this clonotype. V is TRBV4-3 and J is TRBJ1-5; D unresolved. Looked up from germline, CDR1 is LGHNA and CDR2 is YSLEER. V gave up 0 bases and J gave up 4 bases, with 4 bases separating them. This CDR3 spans 13 amino acids. Here the CDR3 DNA reads TGCGCCAGCAGCCAAGATGGTAATCAGCCCCAGCATTTT. The encoded protein is CASSQDGNQPQHF.

The chain combines TRBV11-2 with TRBJ2-4; D might be TRBD2 (5 bases). The CDR3 runs to 15 residues. Germline CDR1 reads SGHAT; CDR2 reads FQNNGV. The V end was cut by 1 base, the J end by 6 bases, with 13 bases between. In DNA form, the CDR3 reads TGTGCCAGCAGCTTAGCCCCGGACGGAGGAAACATTCAGTACTTC. Translation gives CASSLAPDGGNIQYF.

By its share, this clonotype is medium-sized. The V gene is TRBV6-6, the J gene TRBJ2-6; D assignment may be TRBD1 or TRBD2 (5 bases each). CDR3 length equals 13 residues. V was trimmed by 7 bases and J by 4 bases, leaving 8 bases between them. Germline lookup yields CDR1 MNHNY and CDR2 SVGAGI (reference sequence). The CDR3: CASIGDGANVLTF. As DNA, the CDR3 is TGTGCCAGCATCGGGGACGGGGCCAACGTCCTGACTTTC.

This clonotype has a handful of counts. The chain uses TRBV28 and TRBJ2-1; D might be TRBD2 (5 bases). Germline CDR1 and CDR2: MDHEN and SYDVKM. Trimming shortened V by 3 bases and J by 7 bases, and 13 bases separated the two germline ends. This CDR3 contains 14 residues. CDR3 residues: CASSLSGMRNEQFF. DNA for the CDR3: TGTGCCAGCAGTTTGTCGGGGATGAGAAATGAGCAGTTCTTC.

The table lists this clonotype with many counts. The rearrangement uses TRBV5-4 and TRBJ2-1, with D unresolved. The germline gives CDR1 SGHNT, CDR2 YYREEE (reference sequence). V lost 6 bases, J lost 4 bases, and 5 bases lay in between. The CDR3 totals 11 residues. Here the CDR3 reads CASTQYNEQFF. DNA of the CDR3: TGTGCCAGCACCCAGTACAATGAGCAGTTCTTC.